Presented here are 2 T cell receptor beta chains from one specimen sequenced in a study of post-analysis software for immune sequencing data. The study's findings and limits: Included in a set of four or five TRBV segments more frequent in patients than controls were TRBV5-6, TRBV5-1 and TRBV20-1.

Their antigens are not known. The TCR beta cDNA libraries contained unique molecular identifiers. In TCRdb, the PCR reads were re-called with MiXCR into one record per CDR3 protein. There are roughly 620,000 distinct CDR3 sequences in the sample; about 44% occur only once, and more than 1.5% lies in the top ten. Source material: blood. Receptors originate from a girl aged 10 to 17 with multiple sclerosis.

This rearrangement joins TRBV9 to TRBJ2-7, with D perhaps TRBD2 (5 bases). CDR3 length: 12 residues. V dropped 3 bases and J dropped 6 bases, with 10 bases sitting between them. Germline V lookup: CDR1 SGDLS, CDR2 YYNGEE. The CDR3 is CASSAIRGEQYF. The CDR3 DNA is TGTGCCAGCAGCGCAATTCGGGGCGAGCAGTACTTC.

This clonotype showed up just a few times. The CDR3 loop reads CASRLGQSSSYEQYF. In DNA form, the CDR3 reads TGTGCCAGCAGACTGGGGCAGTCGAGCTCCTACGAGCAGTACTTC. V usage is TRBV12-3 or TRBV12-4 and J usage is TRBJ2-7; maybe TRBD1 (5 bases). The CDR3 is made up of 15 amino acids. The V end was cut by 6 bases, the J end by 0 bases, with 15 bases between.